What follows describes a single T cell receptor beta chain. The data stem from a study of T cell changes during pregnancy in multiple sclerosis. Using immunoSEQ multiplex PCR, the repertoire was profiled, and TCRdb retains in-frame clones only, with some absent. The sample shows roughly 32,000 clones, 85% to 90% of them seen only once. The TCR originated in a female donor with multiple sclerosis, enrolled in a pregnancy study. This sample comprised CD8+ T cells from peripheral blood mononuclear cells, obtained in the third trimester of pregnancy.

The CDR3 is CASKQAGTGGTQPQHF. CDR3 sequence (DNA): TGTGCCAGCAAGCAAGCCGGGACAGGGGGCACTCAGCCCCAGCATTTT. This chain uses TRBV27 with TRBJ1-5, with 12 bases matching TRBD1. Unmatched junction bases numbered 10, after V lost 7 bases and J lost 6 bases. The germline gives CDR1 MNHEY, CDR2 SMNVEV (reference sequence). There are 16 residues in the CDR3.